The 26 T cell receptor beta chains below all came from one sample that was sequenced in a study of T cell responses to AZD1222 COVID-19 vaccine. TCRdb's table, derived via immunoSEQ multiplex PCR, lists solely in-frame clones and lacks some. There are some 90,000 clones in the sample; about 88% occur only once, and 13% lies in the top ten. This material consisted of peripheral blood, taken on day 0 of AZD1222 vaccination. The receptors were sampled from an adult in good health.

This clone was observed once. J is TRBJ1-2 and V is TRBV5-1, with a possible D match to TRBD1 (5 bases). Germline V gene sequence: CDR1 SGHRS, CDR2 YFSETQ. The CDR3 totals 13 residues. V shed 0 bases and J shed 5 bases, with 8 bases lying between them. The CDR3 nucleotides are TGCGCCAGCAGCTTGGAGGCAGGGTATGGCTACACCTTC. It encodes CASSLEAGYGYTF.

The chain joins TRBV7-2 to TRBJ2-3; no clear D gene. V was trimmed by 2 bases and J by 4 bases, leaving 10 bases between them. Germline values: CDR1 SGHTA, CDR2 FQGNSA. CDR3 length: 14 amino acids. The CDR3 protein is CASSLLLVSDTQYF. CDR3 DNA: TGTGCCAGCAGCTTACTTTTAGTGTCAGATACGCAGTATTTT.

This clone showed up just once. J is TRBJ1-1 and V is TRBV2, with TRBD1 as a possible D gene (6 bases). Trimming removed 8 bases at V and 0 bases at J, with 10 bases between. This CDR3 spans 13 amino acids. Germline CDR1 reads SNHLY; CDR2 reads FYNNEI. CDR3 DNA sequence: TGTGCCAGCTCAGGACAGATGAACACTGAAGCTTTCTTT. Its protein is CASSGQMNTEAFF.

The V and J genes are TRBV19 and TRBJ1-1; 7 nucleotides match TRBD1. This CDR3 is 15 amino acids long. Germline V gives CDR1 LNHDA, CDR2 SQIVND (reference sequence). V lost 4 bases and J lost 1; bases outside the gene matches: 6. CDR3 loop: CASSTRQGQNTEAFF. CDR3 nucleotide sequence: TGTGCCAGTAGTACGCGACAGGGTCAGAACACTGAAGCTTTCTTT.

The chain uses TRBV30 and TRBJ1-2; a weak D match, TRBD1 (5 bases). Germline values: CDR1 GTSNPN, CDR2 SVGIG (reference sequence). The V and J ends lost 2 bases and 4 bases respectively, with 17 bases between them. The CDR3 is 15 residues long. The CDR3 region is CAWSLSGTRGYGYTF. CDR3 sequence (DNA): TGTGCCTGGAGTTTATCAGGGACTCGAGGCTATGGCTACACCTTC.

This clone appeared a single time. The gene calls are TRBV6-1 and TRBJ2-5; 9 bases are a match to TRBD1. Germline V gene sequence: CDR1 MNHNS, CDR2 SASEGT. With 4 bases clipped from V and 1 base from J, the junction kept 10 bases outside the gene matches. The CDR3 is 17 residues long. CDR3 nucleotides: TGTGCCAGCAGTGTATCCACAGGGGGCCCCCTCCAAGAGACCCAGTACTTC. It translates to CASSVSTGGPLQETQYF.

This clone was observed a handful of times. The CDR3 sequence is CASTPGGAVGYTF. The CDR3 bases are TGTGCCAGCACCCCGGGAGGGGCGGTCGGCTACACCTTC. V gene TRBV12-3 or TRBV12-4 combines with J gene TRBJ1-2; D perhaps matches TRBD1 (5 bases). Trimming took 7 bases from V and 8 from J, leaving 17 bases between them. CDR3 size: 13 residues.

DNA of the CDR3: TGTGCCAGCACCGACGGGGCGTTGGACACTGAAGCTTTCTTT. Its protein is CASTDGALDTEAFF. The chain combines TRBV2 with TRBJ1-1, with D tentatively TRBD1 (5 bases). This CDR3 region has 14 residues. Trimming cost V 7 bases and J 3 bases, with 15 bases left between them. CDR1 and CDR2 (germline): SNHLY, FYNNEI.

V gene TRBV19 combines with J gene TRBJ1-1, with 7 bases that match TRBD1. This CDR3 contains 15 residues. Germline V gene lookup returns CDR1 LNHDA and CDR2 SQIVND (reference sequence). Germline trimming cut 5 bases from V and 4 bases from J; bases unmatched to any gene: 10. The CDR3 sequence: CASSLSGSGGTEAFF. Written as DNA, the CDR3 is TGTGCCAGTAGTCTATCGGGCTCAGGGGGCACTGAAGCTTTCTTT.

This CDR3 reads CASSHNAPGVTDTQYF. The CDR3 DNA is TGTGCCAGCAGCCATAATGCGCCAGGGGTCACAGATACGCAGTATTTT. The chain is built from TRBV3-1 (or the pseudogene TRBV3-2) and TRBJ2-3, with D perhaps TRBD1 (6 bases). CDR1 and CDR2 (germline): LGHDT, YNNKEL (reference sequence). V lost 3 bases, J lost 2 bases, and 15 bases lay in between. The CDR3 sequence is 16 residues long.

The CDR3 loop reads CASIRQGGIYEQFF. The DNA for the CDR3 is TGTGCCAGCATCCGACAGGGGGGGATCTATGAGCAGTTCTTC. V gene TRBV7-2 combines with J gene TRBJ2-1; 9 nucleotides agree with TRBD1. The CDR3 length is 14 residues. The junction had 9 bases not matched to a gene; V was cut back by 7 bases and J by 8 bases. CDR1 is SGHTA, CDR2 FQGNSA, per germline.

The CDR3 reads CASSRTGQGVYEQYF. CDR3 DNA: TGTGCCAGCAGCCGGACGGGACAGGGGGTCTACGAGCAGTACTTC. The rearrangement joins TRBV13 to TRBJ2-7; 11 bases are shared with TRBD1. V dropped 5 bases and J dropped 3; count of bases not matched to a gene: 6. The CDR3 loop spans 15 amino acids. From germline, CDR1 is PRHDT and CDR2 FYEKMQ (reference sequence). The entire variable domain, with the rest obtained from reference TRBV13 and TRBJ2-7, is as follows: AAGVIQSPRHLIKEKRETATLKCYPIPRHDTVYWYQQGPGQDPQFLISFYEKMQSDKGSIPDRFSAQQFSDYHSELNMSSLELGDSALYFCASSRTGQGVYEQYFGPGTRLTVT.

The J gene is TRBJ2-7, the V gene TRBV28, with TRBD1 matching 7 bases. The J segment lost 7 bases and the V segment lost 5 bases, leaving 5 bases of the junction unmatched. Per the germline V gene, CDR1 is MDHEN and CDR2 is SYDVKM. This CDR3 region has 12 residues. In DNA form, the CDR3 reads TGTGCCAGCAGTACGACAGGGCTTGAGCAGTACTTC. Its protein product is CASSTTGLEQYF.

This chain uses TRBV6-1 with TRBJ1-6; TRBD1 is a possible D gene (5 bases). CDR1 and CDR2 from the germline V gene are MNHNS and SASEGT. V was pared by 0 bases and J by 7 bases, with 10 bases between. This CDR3 comprises 15 residues. The CDR3 is CASSEAGGVNSPLHF. The CDR3, as DNA: TGTGCCAGCAGTGAAGCGGGGGGGGTCAATTCACCCCTCCACTTT.

V gene TRBV7-9 combines with J gene TRBJ1-2; D is uncertain. Germline lookup yields CDR1 SEHNR and CDR2 FQNEAQ (reference sequence). The CDR3 length is 12 residues. Trimming took off 1 base at V and 6 bases at J, with 6 bases between the two ends. CDR3: CASSLELNGYTF. The CDR3 DNA follows: TGTGCCAGCAGCTTAGAGCTGAATGGCTACACCTTC.

The genes are TRBV2 and TRBJ1-2; the match to TRBD1 covers 8 bases. The ends lost 1 base at V and 6 bases at J; junction bases unmatched: 4. This CDR3 is 14 amino acids long. The V gene's germline CDR1 is SNHLY and CDR2 FYNNEI. The CDR3 loop reads CASSEVTGGDGYTF. CDR3 DNA: TGTGCCAGCAGTGAAGTCACAGGGGGGGATGGCTACACCTTC.

This chain connects TRBV6-1 to TRBJ1-5, with 7 bases that match TRBD1. The CDR3 loop spans 15 amino acids. V lost 2 bases and J lost 6; bases outside the gene matches: 7. The germline V gene has CDR1 MNHNS and CDR2 SASEGT. The chain's CDR3 is CASSEWRQGGQPQHF. The CDR3 DNA follows: TGTGCCAGCAGTGAATGGAGGCAGGGGGGTCAGCCCCAGCATTTT.

This sequence joins TRBV14 and TRBJ1-6, with D possibly being TRBD1 (6 bases). Trimming stripped 3 bases from V and 3 bases from J, with 9 bases between. This CDR3 has 15 residues. Germline CDR1 and CDR2: SGHDN and FVKESK. This CDR3 reads CASSHSDSYNSPLHF. In DNA, the CDR3 is TGTGCCAGCAGCCACTCGGACAGCTATAATTCACCCCTCCACTTT.

The rearrangement joins TRBV28 to TRBJ2-5; no definite D call. The CDR3 has 11 amino acids. The germline V gene encodes CDR1 MDHEN and CDR2 SYDVKM. Trimming removed 5 bases at V and 2 bases at J, with 3 bases between. CDR3 residues: CASSIQETQYF. The CDR3 coding sequence is TGTGCCAGCAGTATACAAGAGACCCAGTACTTC.

J is TRBJ1-1 and V is TRBV29-1; D is unclear. V was clipped by 4 bases and J by 6 bases, with 15 bases between them. In germline, CDR1 is SQVTM, CDR2 ANQGSEA. The CDR3 is made up of 13 amino acids. The CDR3 region has the DNA TGCAGCGTTGGAGTTGGAGGGTCGGCTGAAGCTTTCTTT. It specifies CSVGVGGSAEAFF.

This clone was recorded only once. The chain employs TRBV6-1 and TRBJ1-5, with TRBD1 identical over 7 bases. Germline V gives CDR1 MNHNS, CDR2 SASEGT. The V segment lost 5 bases and the J segment 2 bases; nucleotides outside the gene matches: 3. The CDR3 runs 14 residues. The CDR3 DNA follows: TGTGCCAGCAGTTCGCAGGGGGGCAATCAGCCCCAGCATTTT. This gives the protein CASSSQGGNQPQHF.

The gene calls are TRBV7-9 and TRBJ2-7, with a tentative D call TRBD2 (5 bases). CDR1 SEHNR and CDR2 FQNEAQ come from the germline V gene (reference sequence). This CDR3 is 16 amino acids long. V lost 5 bases and J 4 bases, leaving 21 bases between the germline ends. CDR3 in amino acids: CASSQISGTAMYEQYF. DNA of the CDR3: TGTGCCAGCAGCCAGATCAGCGGAACAGCCATGTACGAGCAGTACTTC.

The chain employs TRBV7-3 and TRBJ2-3; D might be TRBD2 (6 bases). V was pared by 2 bases and J by 7 bases, with 19 bases between. Per germline, CDR1 SGHTA and CDR2 FQGTGA. This CDR3 has 16 amino acids. DNA for the CDR3: TGTGCCAGCAGCTTAGGGGTGGGAGCGGGTACTTATACGCAGTATTTT. It encodes CASSLGVGAGTYTQYF.

The CDR3: CATQWGGQPQHF. In DNA form, the CDR3 reads TGTGCCACCCAATGGGGGGGACAGCCCCAGCATTTT. The chain combines TRBV19 with TRBJ1-5; weak D call: TRBD1 (5 bases). This CDR3 comprises 12 residues. Germline lookup yields CDR1 LNHDA and CDR2 SQIVND (reference sequence). V dropped 10 bases and J dropped 7 bases, with 14 bases sitting between them. The variable domain in full, with the rest retrieved from reference TRBV19 and TRBJ1-5, is DGGITQSPKYLFRKEGQNVTLSCEQNLNHDAMYWYRQDPGQGLRLIYYSQIVNDFQKGDIAEGYSVSREKKESFPLTVTSAQKNPTAFYLCATQWGGQPQHFGDGTRLSIL.

V usage is TRBV7-2 and J usage is TRBJ1-5; maybe TRBD1 (5 bases). The V end lost 6 bases, the J end lost 2 bases, and 8 bases lay between the germline ends. The CDR3 consists of 13 residues. The germline gives CDR1 SGHTA, CDR2 FQGNSA. The DNA for the CDR3 is TGTGCCAGCAGTACAGGTCGCAATCAGCCCCAGCATTTT. As protein: CASSTGRNQPQHF.

The chain joins TRBV7-9 to TRBJ2-3; 9 positions match TRBD2. With V trimmed by 4 bases and J by 0 bases, 11 bases remained unmatched. CDR1 SEHNR and CDR2 FQNEAQ come from the germline V gene (reference sequence). The CDR3 has 18 amino acids. CDR3 sequence (DNA): TGTGCCAGCAGCTCCCCCCCCTCTAGCGGGGCTAGCACAGATACGCAGTATTTT. Its translation: CASSSPPSSGASTDTQYF.